The 16 T cell receptor beta chains presented below share a single source sample, sequenced in a study of vaccination effects on CD4 cells after COVID-19. The method was immunoSEQ multiplex PCR; TCRdb's version includes in-frame clones alone and lacks a portion of them. The table lists over 60,000 clones, approximately 76% of them singletons. Antigen-specific CD4+ T cells were expanded (with viral peptide pools) by the ViraFEST assay ahead of sequencing. Between days 9 and 10 of culture, CD4+ T cells were separated out. Vaccinated participants had no history of SARS-CoV-2 infection and tested negative for nucleocapsid antibodies. What these receptors recognize is not known. The sample was CD4+ T cells from PBMCs cultured with HCoV-NL63 spike peptides, taken before COVID-19 vaccination. Receptors originate from a human donor who received a COVID-19 vaccine.

This chain links TRBV5-8 with TRBJ2-5; D is unresolved. This CDR3 is built from 15 residues. Trimming removed 4 bases at V and 1 base at J, with 14 bases between. Germline values: CDR1 SGHTS, CDR2 YDEGEE. CDR3 sequence reads: CASSQNGQSQETQYF. CDR3 nucleotides: TGTGCCAGCAGCCAAAACGGGCAGTCCCAAGAGACCCAGTACTTC.

This chain joins TRBV15 and TRBJ2-1; D is ambiguous. The germline CDR1 and CDR2 sequences are LNHNV and YYDKDF (reference sequence). Between the trimmed V and J ends, which lost 4 bases and 4 bases, there was a span of 5 bases. The CDR3 is 12 amino acids. CDR3 DNA sequence: TGTGCCACCAGCAAAGGGTACAATGAGCAGTTCTTC. Amino acids: CATSKGYNEQFF.

The chain has TRBV20-1 and TRBJ2-5; weak D call: TRBD1 (5 bases). The CDR3 spans 11 residues. Per the germline V gene, CDR1 is DFQATT and CDR2 is SNEGSKA (reference sequence). V lost 4 bases and J 3 bases, leaving 6 bases between the germline ends. CDR3 protein: CSANRKETQYF. The CDR3 DNA is TGCAGTGCTAACAGGAAAGAGACCCAGTACTTC.

V usage is TRBV18 and J usage is TRBJ2-1; TRBD1 aligns across 7 bases. Germline loops: CDR1 KGHSH, CDR2 LQKENI. With 2 bases clipped from V and 8 bases from J, the junction kept 9 bases outside the gene matches. CDR3 length: 15 residues. In nucleotides, the CDR3 is TGTGCCAGCTCACCAGGGGACAGAGCGATCGATGAGCAGTTCTTC. Translation gives CASSPGDRAIDEQFF.

The chain combines TRBV25-1 with TRBJ2-3; D gene uncertain. The V gene's germline CDR1 is MGHDK and CDR2 SYGVNS. The germline V and J ends were trimmed by 4 bases and 6 bases, with 8 bases remaining between them. The CDR3 is 12 amino acids. The DNA of the CDR3 is TGTGCCAGCAGTGCGAAAGGGGATACGCAGTATTTT. It codes for CASSAKGDTQYF.

The CDR3 DNA is TGTGCCAGCCCGAATGGCTGGGCAGGGGGCCGGGGGTCCTCCCAAGAGACCCAGTACTTC. It is translated as CASPNGWAGGRGSSQETQYF. The chain recombines TRBV5-8 with TRBJ2-5, with 8 bases aligning to TRBD1. V shed 7 bases and J 1 base; nucleotides not matched to a gene: 24. The CDR3 is 20 amino acids. The germline V gene encodes CDR1 SGHTS and CDR2 YDEGEE.

V gene TRBV24-1 combines with J gene TRBJ1-5; 9 bases are a match to TRBD1. Looked up from germline, CDR1 is KGHDR and CDR2 is SFDVKD. The CDR3 is 14 residues long. With 4 bases clipped from V and 5 bases from J, the junction kept 2 bases outside the gene matches. CDR3 in DNA: TGTGCCACCAGTGAGGGACAGGGATATCAGCCCCAGCATTTT. It encodes CATSEGQGYQPQHF.

Only a few counts were recorded for this clone. The chain combines TRBV5-1 with TRBJ1-2, with 8 nucleotides matching TRBD1. V shed 5 bases and J 4 bases; nucleotides not matched to a gene: 7. This CDR3 region has 14 residues. Germline-derived CDR1 and CDR2 are SGHRS and YFSETQ. The CDR3 is CASRELQGVYGYTF. The CDR3 DNA sequence: TGCGCCAGCAGAGAACTACAGGGGGTCTATGGCTACACCTTC.

This chain uses TRBV5-1 with TRBJ2-5; the match to TRBD2 covers 13 bases. Looked up from germline, CDR1 is SGHRS and CDR2 is YFSETQ. V lost 4 bases, J lost 7 bases, and 7 bases stayed unmatched. The CDR3 runs to 15 residues. CDR3: CASSPGLAGWGTQYF. CDR3 sequence (DNA): TGCGCCAGCAGCCCGGGACTAGCGGGGTGGGGGACCCAGTACTTC.

This chain uses TRBV30 with TRBJ1-6; D is ambiguous. The V end was cut by 0 bases, the J end by 4 bases, with 10 bases between. Germline CDR1 and CDR2: GTSNPN and SVGIG (reference sequence). CDR3 length: 15 residues. Here the CDR3 reads CAWSVSWSYNSPLHF. DNA of the CDR3: TGTGCCTGGAGTGTATCGTGGAGTTATAATTCACCCCTCCACTTT.

This clone was recorded a few times. V usage is TRBV2 and J usage is TRBJ2-7; no reliable D call. The ends were cut back, 4 bases at V and 6 bases at J, with 13 bases in the middle. CDR1 SNHLY and CDR2 FYNNEI come from the germline V gene. This CDR3 is 13 amino acids long. CDR3 sequence reads: CASSVGLQVEQYV. The CDR3 DNA reads TGTGCCAGCAGTGTCGGCCTTCAGGTCGAGCAGTACGTC.

Here the CDR3 DNA reads TGTGCCACTCGTTGGGGGGTGGACTATGGCTACACCTTC. Protein sequence: CATRWGVDYGYTF. J is TRBJ1-2 and V is TRBV2; D might be TRBD1 (5 bases). The CDR3 contains 13 residues. The V end was cut by 10 bases, the J end by 3 bases, with 15 bases between. Germline CDR1 reads SNHLY; CDR2 reads FYNNEI.

The gene calls are TRBV24-1 and TRBJ1-2; tentatively, D is TRBD1 (6 bases). Trimming shortened V by 6 bases and J by 8 bases, and 12 bases separated the two germline ends. CDR3 length: 12 residues. Per the germline V gene, CDR1 is KGHDR and CDR2 is SFDVKD. DNA for the CDR3: TGTGCCACCAGTTCCGGGGGCTCCGGCTACACCTTC. It encodes CATSSGGSGYTF.

The chain couples TRBV30 to TRBJ2-2; possibly TRBD1 for D (6 bases). The CDR3 extends over 18 amino acids. V lost 0 bases and J lost 3, with 20 bases in between. Germline-derived CDR1 and CDR2 are GTSNPN and SVGIG (reference sequence). Here the CDR3 reads CAWSVPIPQGSYTGELFF. The CDR3, as DNA: TGTGCCTGGAGTGTACCTATCCCGCAGGGGTCGTACACCGGGGAGCTGTTTTTT.

This clone was seen a single time. The rearrangement links TRBV27 to TRBJ1-6; 8 bases are shared with TRBD1. The CDR3 covers 15 residues. The germline gives CDR1 MNHEY, CDR2 SMNVEV (reference sequence). Trimming took 2 bases from V and 4 from J; bases not matched to a gene: 1. This CDR3 is CASSLDRGYNSPLHF. CDR3 in DNA: TGTGCCAGCAGTTTAGACAGGGGATATAATTCACCCCTCCACTTT.

The V and J genes are TRBV10-3 and TRBJ2-1; D possibly corresponds to TRBD1 (5 bases). The CDR3 spans 15 residues. V was shortened by 4 bases and J by 1 base, with 11 bases between the two germline ends. Germline V gives CDR1 ENHRY, CDR2 SYGVKD. DNA of the CDR3: TGTGCCATCAGTGTGGACACCCAGTCCTACAATGAGCAGTTCTTC. Its protein is CAISVDTQSYNEQFF.